Following are 2 T cell receptor beta chains from one sample sequenced in a study of Graves' ophthalmopathy and Graves' hyperthyroidism. Investigators amplified TCR beta CDR3 regions from RNA transcripts. First-round RT-PCR employed HTBI primers, with a second-round multiplex PCR after it. TCRdb recomputed calls from the multiplex PCR reads with MiXCR, one row per CDR3 protein. The sample yields about 550,000 distinct CDR3 sequences, 39% seen once. Source material: peripheral blood or thyroid tissue (not recorded which). The origin of the receptors is an adult man with Graves' hyperthyroidism.

This clonotype was seen at least ten times. V and J are TRBV12-3 or TRBV12-4 and TRBJ1-2, with TRBD1 as a possible D gene (6 bases). V was pared by 6 bases and J by 2 bases, with 16 bases between. The CDR3 is 15 residues long. The DNA for the CDR3 is TGTGCCAGCAGCCAAATTTCGACAGGCAACTATGGCTACACCTTC. Its translation is CASSQISTGNYGYTF.

This clonotype was counted only a few times. The V gene is TRBV7-9, the J gene TRBJ2-7; 14 positions agree with TRBD2. The germline V gene encodes CDR1 SEHNR and CDR2 FQNEAQ (reference sequence). V was clipped by 8 bases and J by 2 bases; unmatched bases: 8. The CDR3 runs to 16 residues. The CDR3 sequence is CASSPGLAGATYEQYF. In nucleotides, the CDR3 is TGTGCCAGCTCACCGGGACTAGCGGGAGCAACCTACGAGCAGTACTTC.